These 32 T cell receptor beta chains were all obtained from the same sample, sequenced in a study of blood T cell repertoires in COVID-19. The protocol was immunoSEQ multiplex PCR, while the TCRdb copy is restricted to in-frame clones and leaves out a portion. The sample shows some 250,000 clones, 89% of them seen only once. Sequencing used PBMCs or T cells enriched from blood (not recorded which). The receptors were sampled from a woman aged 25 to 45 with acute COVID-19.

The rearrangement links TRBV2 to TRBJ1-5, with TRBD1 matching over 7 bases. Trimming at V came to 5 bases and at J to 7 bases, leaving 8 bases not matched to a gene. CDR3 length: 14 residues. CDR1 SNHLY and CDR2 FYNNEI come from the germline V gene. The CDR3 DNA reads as TGTGCCAGCAGTCGACAGGGCCAGGGACAGCCCCAGCATTTT. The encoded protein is CASSRQGQGQPQHF. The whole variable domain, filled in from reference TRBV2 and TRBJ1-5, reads EPEVTQTPSHQVTQMGQEVILRCVPISNHLYFYWYRQILGQKVEFLVSFYNNEISEKSEIFDDQFSVERPDGSNFTLKIRSTKLEDSAMYFCASSRQGQGQPQHFGDGTRLSIL.

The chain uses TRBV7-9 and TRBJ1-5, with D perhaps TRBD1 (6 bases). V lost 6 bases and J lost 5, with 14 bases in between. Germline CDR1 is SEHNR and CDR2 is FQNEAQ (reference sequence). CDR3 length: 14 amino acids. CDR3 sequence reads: CASSSRQADQPQHF. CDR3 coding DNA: TGTGCCAGCAGTTCCCGACAGGCCGATCAGCCCCAGCATTTT.

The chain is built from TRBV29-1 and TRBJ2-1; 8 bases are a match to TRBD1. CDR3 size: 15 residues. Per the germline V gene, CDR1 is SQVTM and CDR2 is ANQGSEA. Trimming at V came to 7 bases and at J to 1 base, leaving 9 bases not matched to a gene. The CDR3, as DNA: TGCAGCGCAGATACGGACAGGGTTTCCTACAATGAGCAGTTCTTC. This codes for CSADTDRVSYNEQFF.

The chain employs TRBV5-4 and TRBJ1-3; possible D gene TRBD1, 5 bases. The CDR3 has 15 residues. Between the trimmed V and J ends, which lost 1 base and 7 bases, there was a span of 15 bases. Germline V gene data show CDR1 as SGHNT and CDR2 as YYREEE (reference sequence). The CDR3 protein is CASSLLGAISNTIYF. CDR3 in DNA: TGTGCCAGCAGCTTGTTAGGGGCAATTAGCAACACCATATATTTT. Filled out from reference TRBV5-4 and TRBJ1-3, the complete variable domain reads ETGVTQSPTHLIKTRGQQVTLRCSSQSGHNTVSWYQQALGQGPQFIFQYYREEENGRGNFPPRFSGLQFPNYSSELNVNALELDDSALYLCASSLLGAISNTIYFGEGSWLTVV.

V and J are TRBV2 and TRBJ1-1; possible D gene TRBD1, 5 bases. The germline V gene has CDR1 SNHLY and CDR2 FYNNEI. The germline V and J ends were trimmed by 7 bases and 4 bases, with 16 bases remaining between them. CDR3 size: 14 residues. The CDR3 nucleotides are TGTGCCAGCAAGGTACAGCCGGGGGGCACTGAAGCTTTCTTT. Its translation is CASKVQPGGTEAFF.

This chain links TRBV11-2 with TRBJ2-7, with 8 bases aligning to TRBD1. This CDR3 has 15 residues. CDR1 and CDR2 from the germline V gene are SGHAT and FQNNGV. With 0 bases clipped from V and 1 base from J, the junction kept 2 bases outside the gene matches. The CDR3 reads CASSLEGQESYEQYF. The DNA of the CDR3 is TGTGCCAGCAGCTTAGAGGGACAGGAGTCCTACGAGCAGTACTTC.

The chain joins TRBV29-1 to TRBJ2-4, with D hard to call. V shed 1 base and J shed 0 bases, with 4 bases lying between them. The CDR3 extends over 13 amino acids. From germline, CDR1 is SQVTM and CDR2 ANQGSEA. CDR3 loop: CSVEGGAKNIQYF. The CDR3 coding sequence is TGCAGCGTTGAAGGCGGAGCCAAAAACATTCAGTACTTC.

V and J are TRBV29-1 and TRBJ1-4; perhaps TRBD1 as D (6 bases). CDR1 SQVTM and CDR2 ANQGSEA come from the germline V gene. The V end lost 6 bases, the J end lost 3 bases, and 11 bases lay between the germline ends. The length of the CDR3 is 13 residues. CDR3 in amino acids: CSVARGANEKLFF. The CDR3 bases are TGCAGCGTGGCCAGGGGAGCTAATGAAAAACTGTTTTTT.

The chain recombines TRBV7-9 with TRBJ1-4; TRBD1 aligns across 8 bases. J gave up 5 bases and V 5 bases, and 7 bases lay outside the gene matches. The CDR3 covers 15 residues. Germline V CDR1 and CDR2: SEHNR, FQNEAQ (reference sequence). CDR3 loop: CASSGRDRTNEKLFF. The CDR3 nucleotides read TGTGCCAGCAGCGGGCGGGACAGGACAAATGAAAAACTGTTTTTT.

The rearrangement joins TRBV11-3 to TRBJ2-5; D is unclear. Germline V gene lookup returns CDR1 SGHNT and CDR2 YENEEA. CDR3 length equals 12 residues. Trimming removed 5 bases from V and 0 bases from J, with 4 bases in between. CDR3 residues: CASSRYQETQYF. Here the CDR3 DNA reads TGTGCCAGCAGCCGGTACCAAGAGACCCAGTACTTC.

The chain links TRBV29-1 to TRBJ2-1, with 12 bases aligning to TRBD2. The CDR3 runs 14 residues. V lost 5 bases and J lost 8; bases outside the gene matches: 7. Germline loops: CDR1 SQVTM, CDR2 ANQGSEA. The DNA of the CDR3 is TGCAGCGTTCTAGCGGGGGGGCCCTTAGATGAGCAGTTCTTC. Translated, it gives CSVLAGGPLDEQFF.

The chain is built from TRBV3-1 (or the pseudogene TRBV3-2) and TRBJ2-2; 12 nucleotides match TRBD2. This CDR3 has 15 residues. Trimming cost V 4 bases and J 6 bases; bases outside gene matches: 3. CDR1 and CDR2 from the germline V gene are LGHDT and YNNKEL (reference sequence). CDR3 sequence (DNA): TGTGCCAGCAGCCCCTGGACTAGCGGGGCCGGGGAGCTGTTTTTT. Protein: CASSPWTSGAGELFF.

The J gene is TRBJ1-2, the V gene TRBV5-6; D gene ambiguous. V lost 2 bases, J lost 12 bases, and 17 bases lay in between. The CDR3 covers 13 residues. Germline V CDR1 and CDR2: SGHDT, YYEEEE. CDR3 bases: TGTGCCAGCAGCTTCCCGACTGTCCCCGGAGACACCTTC. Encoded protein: CASSFPTVPGDTF.

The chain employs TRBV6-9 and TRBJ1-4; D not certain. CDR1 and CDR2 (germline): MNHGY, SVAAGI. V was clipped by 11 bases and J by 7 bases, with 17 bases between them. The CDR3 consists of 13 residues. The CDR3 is CAADTAEGEKLFF. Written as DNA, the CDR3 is TGTGCCGCTGATACGGCGGAGGGTGAAAAACTGTTTTTT.

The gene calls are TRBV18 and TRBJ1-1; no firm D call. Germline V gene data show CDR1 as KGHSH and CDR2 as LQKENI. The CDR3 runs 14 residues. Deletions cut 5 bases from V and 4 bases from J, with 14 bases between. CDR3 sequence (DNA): TGTGCCAGCTCAACCGACCGGGTGAGCACTGAAGCTTTCTTT. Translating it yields CASSTDRVSTEAFF.

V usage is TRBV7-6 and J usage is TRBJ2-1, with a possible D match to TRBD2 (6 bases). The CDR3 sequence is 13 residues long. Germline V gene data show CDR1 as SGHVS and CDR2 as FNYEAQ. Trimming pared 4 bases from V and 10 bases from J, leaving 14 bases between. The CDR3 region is CASSSRRGREQFF. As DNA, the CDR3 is TGTGCCAGCAGCTCTCGGAGGGGAAGGGAGCAGTTCTTC.

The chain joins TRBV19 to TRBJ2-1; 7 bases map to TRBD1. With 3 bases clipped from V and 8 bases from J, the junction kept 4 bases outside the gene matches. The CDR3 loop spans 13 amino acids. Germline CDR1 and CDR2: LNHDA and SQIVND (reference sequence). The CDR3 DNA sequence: TGTGCCAGTAGTATGGGACAGTTGGATGAGCAGTTCTTC. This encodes CASSMGQLDEQFF.

CDR3 residues: CASSTDLHGGDTQYF. The DNA for the CDR3 is TGTGCCAGCAGCACGGACCTACACGGGGGAGATACGCAGTATTTT. The J gene is TRBJ2-3, the V gene TRBV6-2 or TRBV6-3; TRBD2 might be the D (6 bases). V lost 6 bases to trimming and J lost 5 bases, with 18 bases between them. CDR1 and CDR2 from the germline V gene are MNHEY and SVGEGT. The CDR3 loop spans 15 amino acids.

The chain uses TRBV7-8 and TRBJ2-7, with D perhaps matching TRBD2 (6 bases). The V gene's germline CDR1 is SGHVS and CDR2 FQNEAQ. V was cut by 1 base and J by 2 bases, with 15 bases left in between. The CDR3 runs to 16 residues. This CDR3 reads CASSLESAGKTYEQYF. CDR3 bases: TGTGCCAGCAGCTTAGAGTCGGCGGGAAAGACCTACGAGCAGTACTTC.

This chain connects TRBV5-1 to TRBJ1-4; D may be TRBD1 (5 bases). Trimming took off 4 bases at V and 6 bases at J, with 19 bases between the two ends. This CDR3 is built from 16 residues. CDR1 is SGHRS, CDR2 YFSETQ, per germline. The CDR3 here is CASSPREQGRDEKLFF. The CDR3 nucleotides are TGCGCCAGCAGCCCTAGAGAGCAGGGTCGGGATGAAAAACTGTTTTTT.

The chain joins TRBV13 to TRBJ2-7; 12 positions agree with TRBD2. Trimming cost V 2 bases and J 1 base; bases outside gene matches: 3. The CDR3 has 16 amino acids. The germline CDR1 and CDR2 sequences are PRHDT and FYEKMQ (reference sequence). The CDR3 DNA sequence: TGTGCCAGCAGCTTACCCGGACTAGCGGGGTCCTACGAGCAGTACTTC. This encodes CASSLPGLAGSYEQYF.

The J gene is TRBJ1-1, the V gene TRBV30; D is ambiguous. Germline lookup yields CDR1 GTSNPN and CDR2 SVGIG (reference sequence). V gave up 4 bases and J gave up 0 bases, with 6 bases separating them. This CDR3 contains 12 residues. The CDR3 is CAWTDMNTEAFF. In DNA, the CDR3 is TGTGCCTGGACAGACATGAACACTGAAGCTTTCTTT.

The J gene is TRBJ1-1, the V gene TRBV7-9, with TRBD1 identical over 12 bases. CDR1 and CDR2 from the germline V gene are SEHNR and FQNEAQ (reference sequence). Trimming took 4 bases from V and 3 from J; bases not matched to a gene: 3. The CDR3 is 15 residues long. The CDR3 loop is CASSYGTGGYTEAFF. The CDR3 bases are TGTGCCAGCAGCTACGGGACAGGGGGCTACACTGAAGCTTTCTTT.

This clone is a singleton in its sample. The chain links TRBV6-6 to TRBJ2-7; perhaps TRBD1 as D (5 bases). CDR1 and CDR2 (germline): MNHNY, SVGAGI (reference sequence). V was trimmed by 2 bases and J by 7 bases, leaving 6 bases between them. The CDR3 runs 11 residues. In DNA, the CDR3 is TGTGCCAGCAGTTACCAGGGAGAGCAGTACTTC. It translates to CASSYQGEQYF.

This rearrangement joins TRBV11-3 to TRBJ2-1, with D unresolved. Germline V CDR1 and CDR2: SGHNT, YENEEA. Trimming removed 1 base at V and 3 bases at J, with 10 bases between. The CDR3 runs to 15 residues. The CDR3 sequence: CASSLVLTGYNEQFF. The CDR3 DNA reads TGTGCCAGCAGCTTAGTCCTTACCGGCTACAATGAGCAGTTCTTC.

Here the CDR3 reads CASKRQYNEKLFF. The CDR3 nucleotides are TGTGCCAGCAAGAGACAGTATAATGAAAAACTGTTTTTT. The genes are TRBV2 and TRBJ1-4, with D perhaps TRBD1 (5 bases). This CDR3 is 13 amino acids long. Trimming cost V 7 bases and J 4 bases, with 10 bases left between them. Germline V CDR1 and CDR2: SNHLY, FYNNEI.

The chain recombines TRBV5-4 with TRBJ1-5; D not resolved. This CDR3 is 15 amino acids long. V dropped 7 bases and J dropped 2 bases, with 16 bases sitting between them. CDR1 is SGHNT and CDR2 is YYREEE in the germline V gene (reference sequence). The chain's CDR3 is CASRSASERNQPQHF. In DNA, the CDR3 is TGTGCCAGCCGCTCCGCGAGCGAACGCAATCAGCCCCAGCATTTT.

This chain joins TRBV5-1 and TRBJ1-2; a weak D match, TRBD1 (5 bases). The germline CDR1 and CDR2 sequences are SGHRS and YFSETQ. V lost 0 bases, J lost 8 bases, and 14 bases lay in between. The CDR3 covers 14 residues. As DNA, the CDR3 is TGCGCCAGCAGCTTGGTTGGCAGGGTAGGCGGCTACACCTTC. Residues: CASSLVGRVGGYTF.

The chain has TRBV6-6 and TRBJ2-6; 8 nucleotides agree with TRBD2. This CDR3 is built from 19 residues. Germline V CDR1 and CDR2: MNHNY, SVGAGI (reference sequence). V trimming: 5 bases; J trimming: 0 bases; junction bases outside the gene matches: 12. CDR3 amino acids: CASSRSLAGVSSGANVLTF. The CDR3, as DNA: TGTGCCAGCAGTCGAAGCCTAGCGGGTGTTAGCTCTGGGGCCAACGTCCTGACTTTC.

In DNA form, the CDR3 reads TGCAGCGGTAAACAGGGGGAAGAGACCCAGTACTTC. This encodes CSGKQGEETQYF. V and J are TRBV29-1 and TRBJ2-5, with 8 bases fitting TRBD1. After removal of 7 bases from V and 3 bases from J, the junction contained 4 bases not matched to a gene. This CDR3 contains 12 residues. Germline loops: CDR1 SQVTM, CDR2 ANQGSEA.

CDR3 DNA: TGTGCCAGCAGTAAACCCCTGCGGGGGAGGTCAGATACGCAGTATTTT. Translation gives CASSKPLRGRSDTQYF. The chain has TRBV11-2 and TRBJ2-3, with 7 bases lining up with TRBD2. The CDR3 loop spans 16 amino acids. Germline CDR1 SGHAT, CDR2 FQNNGV. V lost 6 bases, J lost 4 bases, and 13 bases stayed unmatched.

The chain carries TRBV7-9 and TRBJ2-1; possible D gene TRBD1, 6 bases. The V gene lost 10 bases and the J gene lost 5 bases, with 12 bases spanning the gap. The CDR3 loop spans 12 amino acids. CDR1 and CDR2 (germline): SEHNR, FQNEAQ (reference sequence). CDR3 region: CATTDSHNEQFF. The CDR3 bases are TGTGCCACGACGGACAGCCACAATGAGCAGTTCTTC.